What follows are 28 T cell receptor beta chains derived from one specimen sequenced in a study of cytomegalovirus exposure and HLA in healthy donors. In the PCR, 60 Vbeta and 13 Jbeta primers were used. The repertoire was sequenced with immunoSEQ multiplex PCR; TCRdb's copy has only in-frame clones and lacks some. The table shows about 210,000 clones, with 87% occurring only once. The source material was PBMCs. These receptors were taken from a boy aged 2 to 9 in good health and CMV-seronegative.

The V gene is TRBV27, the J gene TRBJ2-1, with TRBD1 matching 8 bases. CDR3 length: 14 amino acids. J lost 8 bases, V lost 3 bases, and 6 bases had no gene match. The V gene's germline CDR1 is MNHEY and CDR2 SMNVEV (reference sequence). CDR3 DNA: TGTGCCAGCAGTTTGTCCAGGGGGCATGATGAGCAGTTCTTC. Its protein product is CASSLSRGHDEQFF.

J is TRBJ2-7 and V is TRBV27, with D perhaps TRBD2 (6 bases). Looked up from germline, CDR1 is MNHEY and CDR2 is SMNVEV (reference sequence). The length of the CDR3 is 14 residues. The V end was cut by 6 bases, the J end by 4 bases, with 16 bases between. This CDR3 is CASRGRDFGYEQYF. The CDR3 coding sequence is TGTGCCAGCAGGGGACGGGACTTCGGGTACGAGCAGTACTTC.

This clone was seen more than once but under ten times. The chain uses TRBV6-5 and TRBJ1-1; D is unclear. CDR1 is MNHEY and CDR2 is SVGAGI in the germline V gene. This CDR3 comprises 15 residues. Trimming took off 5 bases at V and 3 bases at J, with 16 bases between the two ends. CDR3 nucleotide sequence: TGTGCCAGCAGTACCGGACGGGCGCGGGACACTGAAGCTTTCTTT. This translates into CASSTGRARDTEAFF.

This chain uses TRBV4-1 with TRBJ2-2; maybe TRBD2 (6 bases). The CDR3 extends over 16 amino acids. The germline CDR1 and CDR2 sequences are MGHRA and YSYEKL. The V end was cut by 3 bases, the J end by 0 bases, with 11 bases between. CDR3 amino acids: CASSHSGTSNTGELFF. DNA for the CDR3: TGCGCCAGCAGCCACTCCGGGACTTCGAACACCGGGGAGCTGTTTTTT.

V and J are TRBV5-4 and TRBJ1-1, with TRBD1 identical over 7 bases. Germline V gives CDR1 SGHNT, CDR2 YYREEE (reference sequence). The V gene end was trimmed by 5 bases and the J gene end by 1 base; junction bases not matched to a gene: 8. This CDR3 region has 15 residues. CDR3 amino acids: CASRNGAGGNTEAFF. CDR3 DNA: TGTGCCAGCAGAAACGGAGCAGGGGGGAACACTGAAGCTTTCTTT.

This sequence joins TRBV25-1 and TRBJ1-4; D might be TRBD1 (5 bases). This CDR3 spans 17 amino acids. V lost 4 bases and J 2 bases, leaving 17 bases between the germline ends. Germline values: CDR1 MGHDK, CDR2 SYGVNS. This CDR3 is CASSASVSGATNEKLFF. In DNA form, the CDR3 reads TGTGCCAGCAGTGCCTCCGTTAGCGGGGCCACTAATGAAAAACTGTTTTTT. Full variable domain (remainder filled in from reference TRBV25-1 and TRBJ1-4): EADIYQTPRYLVIGTGKKITLECSQTMGHDKMYWYQQDPGMELHLIHYSYGVNSTEKGDLSSESTVSRIRTEHFPLTLESARPSHTSQYLCASSASVSGATNEKLFFGSGTQLSVL.

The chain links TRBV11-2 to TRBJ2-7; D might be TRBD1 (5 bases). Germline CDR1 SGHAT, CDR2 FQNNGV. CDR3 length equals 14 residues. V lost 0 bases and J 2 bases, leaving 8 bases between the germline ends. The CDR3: CASSLDPQAYEQYF. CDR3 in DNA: TGTGCCAGCAGCTTAGATCCACAGGCCTACGAGCAGTACTTC.

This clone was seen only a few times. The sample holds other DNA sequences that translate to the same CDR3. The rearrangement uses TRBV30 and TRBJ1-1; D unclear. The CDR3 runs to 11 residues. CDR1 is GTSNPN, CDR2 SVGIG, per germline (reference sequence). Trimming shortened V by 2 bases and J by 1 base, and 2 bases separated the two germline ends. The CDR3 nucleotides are TGTGCCTGGAGTCGGAACACTGAAGCTTTCTTT. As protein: CAWSRNTEAFF. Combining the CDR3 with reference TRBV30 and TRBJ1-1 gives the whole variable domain SQTIHQWPATLVQPVGSPLSLECTVEGTSNPNLYWYRQAAGRGLQLLFYSVGIGQISSEVPQNLSASRPQDRQFILSSKKLLLSDSGFYLCAWSRNTEAFFGQGTRLTVV.

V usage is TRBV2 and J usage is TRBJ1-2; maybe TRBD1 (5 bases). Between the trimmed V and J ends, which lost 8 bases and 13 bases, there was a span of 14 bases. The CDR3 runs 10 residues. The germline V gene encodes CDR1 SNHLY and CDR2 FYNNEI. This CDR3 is CASGGSLVTF. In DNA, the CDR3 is TGTGCCAGCGGGGGGTCACTTGTCACCTTC.

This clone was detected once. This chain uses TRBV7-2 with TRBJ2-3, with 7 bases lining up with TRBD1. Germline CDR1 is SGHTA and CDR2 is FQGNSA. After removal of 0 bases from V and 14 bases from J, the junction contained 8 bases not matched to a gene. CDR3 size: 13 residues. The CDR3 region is CASSLARDRTGYF. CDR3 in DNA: TGTGCCAGCAGCTTAGCCCGGGACAGAACGGGGTATTTT.

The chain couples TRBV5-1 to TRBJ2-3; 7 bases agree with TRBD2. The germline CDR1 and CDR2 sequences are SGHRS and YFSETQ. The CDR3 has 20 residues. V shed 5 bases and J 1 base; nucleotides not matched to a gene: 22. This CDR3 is CASRLSVRRESFWGTDTQYF. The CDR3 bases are TGCGCCAGCAGGCTTTCGGTCCGGCGGGAGTCGTTCTGGGGCACAGATACGCAGTATTTT.

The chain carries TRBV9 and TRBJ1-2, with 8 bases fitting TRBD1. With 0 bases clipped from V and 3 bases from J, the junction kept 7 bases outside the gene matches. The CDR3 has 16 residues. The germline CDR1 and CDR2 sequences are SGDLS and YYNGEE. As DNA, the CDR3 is TGTGCCAGCAGCGTAGCTCTAGACAGGGGAGACTATGGCTACACCTTC. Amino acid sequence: CASSVALDRGDYGYTF.

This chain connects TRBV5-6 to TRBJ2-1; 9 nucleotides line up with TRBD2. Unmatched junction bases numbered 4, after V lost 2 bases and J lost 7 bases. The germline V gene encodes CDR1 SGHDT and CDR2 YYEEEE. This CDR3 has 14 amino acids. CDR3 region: CASSFPGLANEQFF. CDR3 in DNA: TGTGCCAGCAGCTTCCCGGGACTAGCTAATGAGCAGTTCTTC.

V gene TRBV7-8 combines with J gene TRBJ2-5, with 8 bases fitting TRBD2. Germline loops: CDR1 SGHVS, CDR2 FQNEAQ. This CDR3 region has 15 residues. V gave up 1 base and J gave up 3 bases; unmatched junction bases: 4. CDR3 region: CASSLGGLGEETQYF. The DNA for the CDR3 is TGTGCCAGCAGCTTAGGGGGACTAGGGGAAGAGACCCAGTACTTC.

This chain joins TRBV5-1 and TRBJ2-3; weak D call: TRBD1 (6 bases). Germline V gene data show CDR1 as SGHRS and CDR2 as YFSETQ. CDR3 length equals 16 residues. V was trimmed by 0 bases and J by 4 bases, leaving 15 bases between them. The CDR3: CASSLGQAIVPDTQYF. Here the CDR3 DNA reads TGCGCCAGCAGCTTGGGACAGGCGATTGTTCCAGATACGCAGTATTTT.

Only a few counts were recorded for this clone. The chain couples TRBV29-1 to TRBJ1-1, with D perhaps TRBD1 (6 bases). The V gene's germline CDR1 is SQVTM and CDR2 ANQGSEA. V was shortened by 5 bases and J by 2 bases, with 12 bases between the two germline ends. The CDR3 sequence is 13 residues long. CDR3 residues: CSVRQVLNTEAFF. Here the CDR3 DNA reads TGCAGCGTTCGACAGGTTCTTAACACTGAAGCTTTCTTT. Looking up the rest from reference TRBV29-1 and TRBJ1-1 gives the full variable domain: SAVISQKPSRDICQRGTSLTIQCQVDSQVTMMFWYRQQPGQSLTLIATANQGSEATYESGFVIDKFPISRPNLTFSTLTVSNMSPEDSSIYLCSVRQVLNTEAFFGQGTRLTVV.

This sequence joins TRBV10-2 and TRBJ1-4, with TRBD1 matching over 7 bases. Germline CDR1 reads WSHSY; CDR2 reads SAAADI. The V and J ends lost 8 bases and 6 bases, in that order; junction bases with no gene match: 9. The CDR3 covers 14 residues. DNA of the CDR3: TGCGCCAGCGGACAGGACGTCCCTTATGAAAAACTGTTTTTT. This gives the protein CASGQDVPYEKLFF.

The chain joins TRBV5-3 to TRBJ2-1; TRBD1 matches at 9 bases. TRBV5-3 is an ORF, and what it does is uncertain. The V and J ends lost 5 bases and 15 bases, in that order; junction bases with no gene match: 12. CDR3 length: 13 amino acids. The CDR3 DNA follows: TGTGCCAGAAGATTCCCCCCGGGACAGGGCCGGTTCTTC. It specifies CARRFPPGQGRFF.

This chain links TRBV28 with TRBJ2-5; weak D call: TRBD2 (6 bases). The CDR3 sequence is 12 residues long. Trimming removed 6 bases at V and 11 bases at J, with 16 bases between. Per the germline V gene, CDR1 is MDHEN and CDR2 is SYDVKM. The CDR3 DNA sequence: TGTGCCAGCAGCCCAGGGTTTCGGGAGCAGTACTTC. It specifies CASSPGFREQYF.

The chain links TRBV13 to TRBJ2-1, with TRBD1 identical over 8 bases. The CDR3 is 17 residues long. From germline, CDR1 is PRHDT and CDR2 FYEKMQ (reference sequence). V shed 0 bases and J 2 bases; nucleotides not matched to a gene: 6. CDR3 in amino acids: CASSLGPGGSTYNEQFF. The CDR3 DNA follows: TGTGCCAGCAGCTTAGGTCCAGGGGGCAGCACCTACAATGAGCAGTTCTTC.

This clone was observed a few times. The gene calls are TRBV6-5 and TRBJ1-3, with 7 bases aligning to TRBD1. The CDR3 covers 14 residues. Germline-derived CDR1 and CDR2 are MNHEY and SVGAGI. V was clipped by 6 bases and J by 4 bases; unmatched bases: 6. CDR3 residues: CASRQTGYGNTIYF. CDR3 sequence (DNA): TGTGCCAGCAGGCAGACAGGGTACGGAAACACCATATATTTT.

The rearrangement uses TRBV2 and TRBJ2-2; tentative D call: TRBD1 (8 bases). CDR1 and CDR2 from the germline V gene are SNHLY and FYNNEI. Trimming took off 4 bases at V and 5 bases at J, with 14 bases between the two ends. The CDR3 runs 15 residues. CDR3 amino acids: CASSVEQGGTGELFF. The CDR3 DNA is TGTGCCAGCAGTGTGGAACAGGGGGGGACCGGGGAGCTGTTTTTT.

DNA of the CDR3: TGCGCCAGCAGCTTGGTTCCCAGTTTATCCTACGAGCAGTACTTC. The encoded protein is CASSLVPSLSYEQYF. V gene TRBV5-1 combines with J gene TRBJ2-7; no clear D gene. The V gene lost 0 bases and the J gene lost 1 base, with 11 bases spanning the gap. The CDR3 loop spans 15 amino acids. Per germline, CDR1 SGHRS and CDR2 YFSETQ.

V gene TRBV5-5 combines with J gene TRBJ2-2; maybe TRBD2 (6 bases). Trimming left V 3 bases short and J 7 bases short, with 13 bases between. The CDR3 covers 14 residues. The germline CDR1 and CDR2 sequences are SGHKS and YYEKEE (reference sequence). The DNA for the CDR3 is TGTGCCAGCAGCTCCGCTGGGGGGTACGGGGAGCTGTTTTTT. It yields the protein CASSSAGGYGELFF.

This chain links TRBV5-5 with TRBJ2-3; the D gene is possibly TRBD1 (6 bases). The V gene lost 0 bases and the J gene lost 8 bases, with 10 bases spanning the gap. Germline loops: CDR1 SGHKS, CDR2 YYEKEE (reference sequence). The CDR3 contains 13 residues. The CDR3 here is CASSLDRVGTQYF. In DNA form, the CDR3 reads TGTGCCAGCAGCTTGGACAGGGTTGGTACGCAGTATTTT.

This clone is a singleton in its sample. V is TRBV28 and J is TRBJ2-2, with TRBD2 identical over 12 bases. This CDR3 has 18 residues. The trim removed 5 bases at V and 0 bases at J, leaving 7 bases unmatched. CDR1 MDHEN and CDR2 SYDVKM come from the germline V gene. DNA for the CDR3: TGTGCCAGCAGTCTCACTAGCGGGGGGATCGCGAACACCGGGGAGCTGTTTTTT. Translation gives CASSLTSGGIANTGELFF.

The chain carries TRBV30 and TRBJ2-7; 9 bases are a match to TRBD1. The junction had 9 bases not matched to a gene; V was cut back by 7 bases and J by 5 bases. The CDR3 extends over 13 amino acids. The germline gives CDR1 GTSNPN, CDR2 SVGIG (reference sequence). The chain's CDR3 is CASTGTGYNEQYF. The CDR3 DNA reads TGTGCCTCTACCGGGACAGGGTATAACGAGCAGTACTTC. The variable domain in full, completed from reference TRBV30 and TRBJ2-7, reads SQTIHQWPATLVQPVGSPLSLECTVEGTSNPNLYWYRQAAGRGLQLLFYSVGIGQISSEVPQNLSASRPQDRQFILSSKKLLLSDSGFYLCASTGTGYNEQYFGPGTRLTVT.

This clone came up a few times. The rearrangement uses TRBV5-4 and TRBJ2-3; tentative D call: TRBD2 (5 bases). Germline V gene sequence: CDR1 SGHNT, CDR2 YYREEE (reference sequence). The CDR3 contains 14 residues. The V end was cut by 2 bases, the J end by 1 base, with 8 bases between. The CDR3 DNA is TGTGCCAGCAGCTTTGGGCGGGGCACAGATACGCAGTATTTT. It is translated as CASSFGRGTDTQYF.